The clone carrying this T cell receptor (beta chain) was seen a few times. These data originate in a study of patients and donors after allogeneic stem cell transplantation. MiXCR, run by TCRdb on the RT-PCR reads, gives a single entry per CDR3 protein. Altogether about 76,000 distinct CDR3 sequences are present, roughly 29% being singletons, with the ten largest covering around 27%. The CDR3 extends over 16 amino acids. The V end was cut by 4 bases, the J end by 7 bases, with 20 bases between. The sequencing input was blood, either unsorted or a sorted T cell fraction (not recorded which). The gene calls are TRBV12-3 or TRBV12-4 and TRBJ1-3, with a possible D match to TRBD1 (5 bases). The clonotype comes from a human donor who was either an allogeneic HSCT recipient or a stem cell or donor lymphocyte infusion donor (not recorded which). It is not recorded whose cells these are; they may come from a transplant donor. The CDR3 is CASSSLNRDLRNTIYF. In DNA form, the CDR3 reads TGTGCCAGCAGTTCCCTGAATAGGGACCTACGGAACACCATATATTTT.